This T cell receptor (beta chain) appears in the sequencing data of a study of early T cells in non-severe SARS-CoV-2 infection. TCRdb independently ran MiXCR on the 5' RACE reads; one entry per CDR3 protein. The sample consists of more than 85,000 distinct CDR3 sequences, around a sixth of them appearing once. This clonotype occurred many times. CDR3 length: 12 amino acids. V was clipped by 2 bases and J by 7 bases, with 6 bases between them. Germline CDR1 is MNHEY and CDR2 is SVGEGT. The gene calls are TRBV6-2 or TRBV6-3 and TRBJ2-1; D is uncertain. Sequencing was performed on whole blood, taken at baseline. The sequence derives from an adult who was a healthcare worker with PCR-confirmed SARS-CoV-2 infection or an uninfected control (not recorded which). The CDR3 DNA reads TGTGCCAGCAGTTACGTGGTGAATGAGCAGTTCTTC. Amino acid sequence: CASSYVVNEQFF.